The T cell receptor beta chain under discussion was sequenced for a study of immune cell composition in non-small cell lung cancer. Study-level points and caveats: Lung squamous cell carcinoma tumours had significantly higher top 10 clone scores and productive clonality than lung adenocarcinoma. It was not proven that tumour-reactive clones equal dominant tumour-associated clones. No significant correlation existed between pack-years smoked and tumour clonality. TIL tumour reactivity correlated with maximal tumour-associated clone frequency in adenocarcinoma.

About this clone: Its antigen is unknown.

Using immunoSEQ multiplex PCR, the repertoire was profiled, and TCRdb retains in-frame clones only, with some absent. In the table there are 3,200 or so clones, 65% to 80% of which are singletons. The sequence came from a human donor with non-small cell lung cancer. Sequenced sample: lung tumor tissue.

In DNA form, the CDR3 reads TGTGCCAGCAGTTACGGGGCAGGGGGTGGCTACACCTTC. It specifies CASSYGAGGGYTF. The chain recombines TRBV6-5 with TRBJ1-2; the match to TRBD1 covers 7 bases. In germline, CDR1 is MNHEY, CDR2 SVGAGI. This CDR3 contains 13 residues. V lost 2 bases and J lost 7; bases outside the gene matches: 4.